This is a list of T cell receptor beta chains from one sample in a study of T cells in Graves' hyperthyroidism and ophthalmopathy. MiXCR, applied by TCRdb to the multiplex PCR reads, yields one record per CDR3 protein. The sample records more than 500,000 distinct CDR3 sequences, around 15% being singletons. The sample was blood. These receptors were collected from a middle-aged woman with Graves' hyperthyroidism. Each CDR3 is given with its conserved first and last residue. The D gene is left open where the match is weak. Some rows mark clone size as missing; the rest say once, few, many or name a class of expanded clone.

v_call	cdr3_length	clone_size	j_call	d_call	cdr3_aa	cdr3_nt
TRBV12-3/TRBV12-4	14	many	TRBJ1-1	NA	CASSQDLGATEAFF	TGTGCCAGCAGTCAAGATCTTGGTGCCACTGAAGCTTTCTTT
TRBV19	16	many	TRBJ2-7	NA	CASSIAGTDTSYEQYF	TGTGCCAGTAGTATAGCCGGGACGGATACTTCCTACGAGCAGTACTTC
TRBV2	14	many	TRBJ2-5	NA	CASSKPDQRETQYF	TGTGCCAGCAGTAAACCGGACCAAAGAGAGACCCAGTACTTC
TRBV12-5	12	few	TRBJ2-7	NA	CASGTQGCEQYF	TGTGCTAGTGGTACGCAGGGCTGCGAGCAGTACTTC
TRBV7-9	14	many	TRBJ1-2	NA	CASSLSESGHGYTF	TGTGCCAGCAGCTTATCAGAGAGTGGGCATGGCTACACCTTC
TRBV2	14	many	TRBJ2-3	NA	CASIRDTGTDTQYF	TGTGCCAGCATCCGGGACACCGGCACAGATACGCAGTATTTT
TRBV6-1	14	NA	TRBJ2-3	TRBD1	CASRRGQGADTQYF	TGTGCCAGCAGGCGGGGACAGGGGGCAGATACGCAGTATTTT
TRBV27	14	NA	TRBJ2-2	NA	CASSGQSNTGELFF	TGTGCCAGCAGCGGACAGTCCAACACCGGGGAGCTGTTTTTT
TRBV6-1	14	few	TRBJ1-3	NA	CASSTGGSGNTIYF	TGTGCCAGCAGTACCGGGGGTTCTGGAAACACCATATATTTT
TRBV28	13	many	TRBJ2-7	TRBD1	CASTGGGSYEQYF	TGTGCCAGCACAGGGGGCGGTAGCTACGAGCAGTACTTC
TRBV7-9	15	many	TRBJ2-5	NA	CASSRKGGSEETQYF	TGTGCCAGCAGCAGGAAGGGTGGCAGCGAAGAGACCCAGTACTTC
TRBV28	14	many	TRBJ2-7	TRBD2	CASSGGLAYYEQYF	TGTGCCAGCAGTGGGGGACTAGCGTACTACGAGCAGTACTTC
TRBV20-1	13	NA	TRBJ1-3	NA	CSASMESGNTIYF	TGCAGTGCTAGTATGGAATCTGGAAACACCATATATTTT
TRBV7-9	15	many	TRBJ2-1	TRBD2	CASSSQRGTYNEQFF	TGTGCCAGCAGCTCGCAGCGGGGGACCTACAATGAGCAGTTCTTC
TRBV7-9	14	NA	TRBJ2-7	NA	CASSLGGDLGQQYF	TGTGCCAGCAGCTTAGGGGGGGATCTCGGACAGCAGTACTTC
TRBV19	15	few	TRBJ1-5	TRBD1	CATWTGRKGNQPQHF	TGTGCCACCTGGACAGGAAGAAAGGGAAATCAGCCCCAGCATTTT
TRBV5-1	14	few	TRBJ2-7	NA	CASSLADPGVEQYF	TGCGCCAGCAGCTTGGCGGACCCGGGGGTCGAGCAGTACTTC
TRBV28	12	many	TRBJ1-2	NA	CASNGGTYGYTF	TGTGCCAGCAACGGTGGGACCTATGGCTACACCTTC
TRBV11-2	14	few	TRBJ1-2	NA	CASSLVRDGYGYTF	TGTGCCAGCAGCTTAGTTCGGGACGGCTATGGCTACACCTTC
TRBV12-3/TRBV12-4	17	many	TRBJ2-6	TRBD1	CASSSPRQGAGANVLTF	TGTGCCAGCAGTTCCCCCCGACAGGGAGCTGGGGCCAACGTCCTGACTTTC
TRBV2	14	NA	TRBJ1-2	NA	CAIQRHGPNYGYTF	TGTGCCATCCAAAGGCACGGCCCTAACTATGGCTACACCTTC
TRBV2	13	many	TRBJ2-3	TRBD2	CASSSGRVDTQYF	TGTGCCAGCAGTAGCGGGAGGGTTGATACGCAGTATTTT
TRBV12-3/TRBV12-4	18	many	TRBJ1-5	TRBD1	CASSFSLGDRGYHQPQHF	TGTGCCAGCAGTTTTTCTTTAGGTGACAGGGGGTACCATCAGCCCCAGCATTTT
TRBV28	18	many	TRBJ1-1	NA	CASSFPLRDVGWRSEAFF	TGTGCCAGCAGTTTTCCTCTCCGGGACGTAGGATGGAGGTCTGAAGCTTTCTTT
TRBV7-9	16	many	TRBJ2-1	TRBD2	CASSLITGGPYNEQFF	TGTGCCAGCAGCTTAATAACGGGAGGGCCCTACAATGAGCAGTTCTTC
TRBV6-5	14	NA	TRBJ2-5	NA	CASSSPARGETQYF	TGTGCCAGCAGTTCCCCCGCACGGGGAGAGACCCAGTACTTC
TRBV28	16	many	TRBJ1-6	NA	CASSSLLQTGASPLHF	TGTGCCAGCAGTTCACTTCTACAGACAGGAGCATCACCCCTCCACTTT